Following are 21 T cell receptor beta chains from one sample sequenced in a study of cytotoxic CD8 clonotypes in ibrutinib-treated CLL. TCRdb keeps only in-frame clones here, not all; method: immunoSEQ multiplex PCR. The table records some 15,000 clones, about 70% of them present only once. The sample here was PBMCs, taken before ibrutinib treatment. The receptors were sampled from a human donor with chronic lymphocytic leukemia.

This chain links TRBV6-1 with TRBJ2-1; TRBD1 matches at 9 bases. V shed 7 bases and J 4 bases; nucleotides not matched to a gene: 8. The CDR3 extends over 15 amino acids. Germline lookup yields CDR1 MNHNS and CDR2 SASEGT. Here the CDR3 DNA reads TGTGCCAGCACCCAACCGGGACAGGGATACAATGAGCAGTTCTTC. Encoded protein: CASTQPGQGYNEQFF.

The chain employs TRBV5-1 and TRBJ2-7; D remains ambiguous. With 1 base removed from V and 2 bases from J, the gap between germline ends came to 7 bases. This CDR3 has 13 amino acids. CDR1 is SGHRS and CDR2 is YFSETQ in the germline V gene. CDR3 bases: TGCGCCAGCAGCTTGCCGGAAGCCTACGAGCAGTACTTC. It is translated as CASSLPEAYEQYF. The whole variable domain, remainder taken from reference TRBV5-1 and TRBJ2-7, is KAGVTQTPRYLIKTRGQQVTLSCSPISGHRSVSWYQQTPGQGLQFLFEYFSETQRNKGNFPGRFSGRQFSNSRSEMNVSTLELGDSALYLCASSLPEAYEQYFGPGTRLTVT.

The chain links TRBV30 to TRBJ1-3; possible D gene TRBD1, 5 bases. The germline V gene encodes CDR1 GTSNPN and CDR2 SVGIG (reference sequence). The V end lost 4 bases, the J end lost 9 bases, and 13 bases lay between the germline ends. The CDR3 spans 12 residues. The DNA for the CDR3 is TGTGCCTGGATGGGGGGTGGAGGCACCATATATTTT. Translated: CAWMGGGGTIYF.

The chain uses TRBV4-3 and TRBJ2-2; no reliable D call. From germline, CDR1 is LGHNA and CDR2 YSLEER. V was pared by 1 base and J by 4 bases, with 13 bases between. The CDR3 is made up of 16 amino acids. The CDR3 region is CASSQGLVQTTGELFF. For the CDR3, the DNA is TGCGCCAGCAGCCAAGGGTTGGTCCAGACCACCGGGGAGCTGTTTTTT.

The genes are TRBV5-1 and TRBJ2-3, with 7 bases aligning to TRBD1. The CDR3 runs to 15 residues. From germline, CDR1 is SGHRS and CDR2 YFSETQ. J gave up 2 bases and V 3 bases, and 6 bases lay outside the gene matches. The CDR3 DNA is TGCGCCAGCAGCTCCGGACAGGTCAACACAGATACGCAGTATTTT. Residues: CASSSGQVNTDTQYF.

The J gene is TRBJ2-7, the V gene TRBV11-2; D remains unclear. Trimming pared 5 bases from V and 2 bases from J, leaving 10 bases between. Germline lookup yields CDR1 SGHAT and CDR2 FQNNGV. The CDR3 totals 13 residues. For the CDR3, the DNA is TGTGCCAGCAGCCCTGGACCAACCTACGAGCAGTACTTC. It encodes CASSPGPTYEQYF.

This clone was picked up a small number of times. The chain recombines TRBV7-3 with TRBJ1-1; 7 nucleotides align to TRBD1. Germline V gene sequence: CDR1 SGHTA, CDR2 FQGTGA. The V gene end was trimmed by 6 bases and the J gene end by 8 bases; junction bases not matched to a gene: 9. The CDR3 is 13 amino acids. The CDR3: CASSLGPGQEAFF. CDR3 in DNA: TGTGCCAGCAGTTTGGGGCCGGGACAGGAAGCTTTCTTT. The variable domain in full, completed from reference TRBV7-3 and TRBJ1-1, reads GAGVSQTPSNKVTEKGKYVELRCDPISGHTALYWYRQSLGQGPEFLIYFQGTGAADDSGLPNDRFFAVRPEGSVSTLKIQRTERGDSAVYLCASSLGPGQEAFFGQGTRLTVV.

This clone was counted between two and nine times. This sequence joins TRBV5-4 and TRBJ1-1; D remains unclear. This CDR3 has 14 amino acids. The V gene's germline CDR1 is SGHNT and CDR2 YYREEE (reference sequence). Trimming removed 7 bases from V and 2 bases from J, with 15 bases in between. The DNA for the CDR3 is TGTGCCAGCCCTTCCACGAGGCTAAACACTGAAGCTTTCTTT. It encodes CASPSTRLNTEAFF.

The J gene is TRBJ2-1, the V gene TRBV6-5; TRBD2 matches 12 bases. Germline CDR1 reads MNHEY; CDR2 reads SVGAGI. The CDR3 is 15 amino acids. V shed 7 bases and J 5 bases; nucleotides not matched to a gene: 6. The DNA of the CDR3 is TGTGCCAGCACCTTACTAGCGGGGGGTCACAATGAGCAGTTCTTC. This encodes CASTLLAGGHNEQFF.

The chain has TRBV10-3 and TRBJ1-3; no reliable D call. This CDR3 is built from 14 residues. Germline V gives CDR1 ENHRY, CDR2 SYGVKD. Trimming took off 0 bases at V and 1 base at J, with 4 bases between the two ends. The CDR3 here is CAISESFSGNTIYF. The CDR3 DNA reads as TGTGCCATCAGTGAGTCGTTTTCTGGAAACACCATATATTTT.

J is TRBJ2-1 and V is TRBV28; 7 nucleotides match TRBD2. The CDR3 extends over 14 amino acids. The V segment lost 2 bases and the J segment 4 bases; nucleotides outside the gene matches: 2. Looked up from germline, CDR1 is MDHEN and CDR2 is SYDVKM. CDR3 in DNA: TGTGCCAGCAGTTTAGGGGGGGTGTACAATGAGCAGTTCTTC. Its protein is CASSLGGVYNEQFF.

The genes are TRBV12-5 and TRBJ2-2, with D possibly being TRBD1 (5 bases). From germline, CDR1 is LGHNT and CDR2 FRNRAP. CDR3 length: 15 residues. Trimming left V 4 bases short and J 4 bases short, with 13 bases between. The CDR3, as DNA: TGTGCTAGTGGTTCCTGGGGCCAGATCACCGGGGAGCTGTTTTTT. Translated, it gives CASGSWGQITGELFF.

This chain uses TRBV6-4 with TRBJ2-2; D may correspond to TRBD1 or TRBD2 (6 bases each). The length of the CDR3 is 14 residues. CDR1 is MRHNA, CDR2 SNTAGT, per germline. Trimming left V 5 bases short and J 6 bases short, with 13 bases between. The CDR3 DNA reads TGTGCCAGCAGTTCAAGGGGGGACGCCGGGGAGCTGTTTTTT. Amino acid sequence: CASSSRGDAGELFF.

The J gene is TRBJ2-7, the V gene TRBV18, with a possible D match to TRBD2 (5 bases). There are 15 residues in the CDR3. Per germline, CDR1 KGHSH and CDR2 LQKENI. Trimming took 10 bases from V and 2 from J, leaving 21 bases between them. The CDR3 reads CATAFGGGPTYEQYF. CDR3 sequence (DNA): TGTGCCACCGCTTTCGGAGGAGGCCCTACCTACGAGCAGTACTTC.

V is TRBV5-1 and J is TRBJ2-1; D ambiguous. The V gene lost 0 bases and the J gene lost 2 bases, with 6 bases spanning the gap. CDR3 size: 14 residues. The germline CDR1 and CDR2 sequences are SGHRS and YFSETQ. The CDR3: CASSLETTYNEQFF. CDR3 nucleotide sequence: TGCGCCAGCAGCTTGGAGACAACCTACAATGAGCAGTTCTTC.

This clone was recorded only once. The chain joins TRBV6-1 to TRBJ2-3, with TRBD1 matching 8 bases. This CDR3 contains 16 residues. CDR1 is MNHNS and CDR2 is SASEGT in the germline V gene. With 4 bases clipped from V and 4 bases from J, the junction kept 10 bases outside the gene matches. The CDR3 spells CASSVRGDRGSDTQYF. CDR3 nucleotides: TGTGCCAGCAGTGTGAGAGGAGACAGGGGATCAGATACGCAGTATTTT.

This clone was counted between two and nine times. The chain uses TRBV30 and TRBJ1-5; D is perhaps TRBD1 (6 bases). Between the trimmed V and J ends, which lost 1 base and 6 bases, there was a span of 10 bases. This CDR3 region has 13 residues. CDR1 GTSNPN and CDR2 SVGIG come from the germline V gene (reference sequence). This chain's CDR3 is CAWSGGAGQPQHF. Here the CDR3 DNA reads TGTGCCTGGAGTGGGGGGGCAGGTCAGCCCCAGCATTTT.

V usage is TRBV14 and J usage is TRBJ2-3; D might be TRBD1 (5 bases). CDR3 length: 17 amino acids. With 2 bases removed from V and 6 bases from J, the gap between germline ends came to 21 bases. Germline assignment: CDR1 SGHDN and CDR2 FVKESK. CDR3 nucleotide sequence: TGTGCCAGCAGCCAACGACAGAGGCCAACCCAAGCGGATACGCAGTATTTT. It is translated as CASSQRQRPTQADTQYF.

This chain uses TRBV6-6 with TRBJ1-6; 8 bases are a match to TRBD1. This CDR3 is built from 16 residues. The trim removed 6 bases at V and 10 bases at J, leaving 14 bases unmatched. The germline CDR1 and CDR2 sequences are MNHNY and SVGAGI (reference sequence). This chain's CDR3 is CASSRGRTGQGSPLHF. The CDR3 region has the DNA TGTGCCAGCAGCCGGGGTAGGACAGGGCAGGGCTCACCCCTCCACTTT.

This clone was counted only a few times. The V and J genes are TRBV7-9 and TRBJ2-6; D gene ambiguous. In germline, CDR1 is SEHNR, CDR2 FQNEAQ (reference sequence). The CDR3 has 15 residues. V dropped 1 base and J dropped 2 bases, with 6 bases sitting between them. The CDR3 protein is CASSLEVAGANVLTF. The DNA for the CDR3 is TGTGCCAGCAGCTTAGAGGTAGCTGGGGCCAACGTCCTGACTTTC.

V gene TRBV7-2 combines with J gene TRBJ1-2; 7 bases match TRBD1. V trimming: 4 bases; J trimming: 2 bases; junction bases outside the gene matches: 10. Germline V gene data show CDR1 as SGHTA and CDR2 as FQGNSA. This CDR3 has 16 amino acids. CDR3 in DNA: TGTGCCAGCAGCTCCTCCCCCCAACAGGGGAACTATGGCTACACCTTC. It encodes CASSSSPQQGNYGYTF. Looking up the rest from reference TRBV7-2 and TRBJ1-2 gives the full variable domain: GAGVSQSPSNKVTEKGKDVELRCDPISGHTALYWYRQSLGQGLEFLIYFQGNSAPDKSGLPSDRFSAERTGGSVSTLTIQRTQQEDSAVYLCASSSSPQQGNYGYTFGSGTRLTVV.